Below, one T cell receptor beta chain is given with its context. The specificity of this receptor is unknown. The record has no base qualities; no much larger clone is one base away. Library preparation used the immunoSEQ multiplex PCR assay. For the multiplex PCR, a mixture combining 60 forward primers for TCR Vbeta segments and 13 reverse primers for TCR Jbeta segments was used. Amplification of the CDR3 region of rearranged TCR beta genes was performed with a multiplex PCR assay on genomic DNA. The amplified TCR beta libraries were sequenced on the Illumina HiSeq System as 87-base-pair reads. The authors' pipeline ran thus. A later analysis counted some 74 million unique TCR beta chains across the 650 to 700 repertoires, and about 10 million of these chains were shared by at least two donors. Raw reads were error-corrected and collapsed into unique sequences with a nearest-neighbor algorithm that merged closely related sequences to remove PCR and sequencing errors. To assign V, D and J gene segments, CDR3 sequences were aligned to IMGT reference sequences. For a sequence to be retained, at least a six-nucleotide match to both a V gene segment and a J gene segment was required. A rearrangement counted as productive if the CDR3 had no stop codons and remained in frame with V and J, and every other rearrangement counted as non-productive. CDR3 was defined by IMGT convention, running from the second conserved V-encoded cysteine to the conserved J-encoded phenylalanine. In an earlier analysis of more than 550 of the donors, sequences lacking an unambiguous match to a single V gene segment were excluded. In an earlier analysis of 587 of the donors, a V segment was called functional when productive rearrangements were above 56.7%, and segregating when the standard deviation between donors exceeded 5%. A statistical classification framework was developed to diagnose cytomegalovirus status using the catalog of TCR beta chain sequences. In a later analysis, V and J genes were assigned by comparing TCR nucleotide sequences against IMGT/GENE-DB human TR gene sequences. A later analysis assigned CDR3 sequences and most-parsimonious VDJ recombination scenarios with the TCRdist pipeline. In a later analysis, each TCR beta chain was defined by its CDR3 amino acid sequence together with its V-gene family, and reads without a unique V-gene family were excluded. A later analysis removed 592 highly shared, low-generation-probability nucleotide sequences to deal with suspected cross-contamination and a sequencing artifact. A later analysis calculated a clonal expansion index for each public chain from normalized within-repertoire ranks of inferred template counts. In a later analysis, generation probabilities were computed using a VDJ recombination model fitted to out-of-frame rearrangements, and the results were checked against IGoR. In a later analysis, TCR-TCR, TCR-HLA and TCR-CMV co-occurrence was scored with hypergeometric tests, and a repertoire-size bias correction was applied to TCR pairs. In a later analysis, false discovery rates were estimated by permuting HLA or CMV assignments 20 times. A later analysis grouped co-occurring TCRs with DBSCAN, adding TCRdist sequence similarity when clustering within HLA-allele-positive subsets. Repertoires with fewer than 30,000 or more than 120,000 public chains, plus five repertoires with anomalous nucleotide sharing, were excluded from co-occurrence clustering. TCRdb limited this immuneACCESS table to in-frame rearrangements with V and J called. A share of clones is missing; checked studies link under half to unresolved V genes, and the rest is unexplained. That table supplies the V and J calls and clone size; D and trimming were determined from the DNA. The sample table lists roughly 130,000 clones, around four fifths of them with a count of one. The ten largest clones take up about 11% of the sample.

The junction shows trimming of 1 base on V and 6 bases on J, plus 10 bases between the germline ends. Based on the germline V gene, the CDR1 and CDR2 sequences are KGHSH and LQKENI. The CDR3 numbers 13 residues from cysteine through phenylalanine. The kept DNA is CDR3 alone, 39 bases in frame from the first base. The cohort consisted of 650 to 700 healthy bone marrow donors. All cohort members were sampled while nominally healthy, although unrecorded immune exposures were likely present. The donor was CMV seropositive and was included in the group of some 290 seropositive cohort members. Every donor gave a peripheral blood sample, and the peripheral blood mononuclear cells from that sample were used for TCR beta sequencing. Genomic DNA extraction from the blood cell samples was performed with the Qiagen DNeasy Blood Extraction Kit. This entry belongs to a study of cytomegalovirus exposure and HLA in healthy donors (dated by TCRdb to about 2017). Describing the broader study: An earlier analysis of approximately 550 of the donors reported 250 to 350 Gb of sequence data and around 110 million unique TCR beta sequences from roughly 200 million T cells. About 310 gigabases of sequencing data and 80 million or so unique TCR sequences were included in an early release covering roughly 600 HLA-typed donors. Several DR-DQ haplotypes were treated as single units for association and clustering because of strong linkage in the cohort. Genome-wide SNP genotypes for about three fifths of the roughly 670 donors were used in a later genetic analysis, which treated that subset as a discovery cohort. The T cell repertoires of under 700 subjects were profiled by immunosequencing and related to cytomegalovirus serostatus. A later analysis re-analyzed previously published TCR beta repertoires from approximately 700 donors and added high-resolution HLA genotyping to study TCR occurrence patterns. In addition to the first cohort of 666 subjects, a separate validation cohort of 100 to 150 different subjects was used. The study aimed to test whether cataloging public T cell receptors could reveal signatures of past pathogen exposure. Among the roughly 410 genotyped donors, around 79% belonged to the genetic ancestry cluster associated with self-reported Caucasian donors. In the later analysis, no new phenotypic data were used to find candidate immune exposures; instead, reliance was placed on TCR beta sequences and their occurrence across donors. On average, around 240,000 unique TCR beta nucleotide sequences were sequenced per donor among several hundred genotyped donors of the cohort, with about 17% of those sequences being non-productive. The number of typed donors differed by locus: about 620-640 for A, B, C, DRB1 and DQB1; about 520 for DQA1; 600 to 610 for DPA1; and 400 to 480 for DPB1. HLA typing included class I and class II loci at four-digit resolution. To predict cytomegalovirus infection status, the study brought together high-throughput TCR immunosequencing, statistical association of individual TCRs with disease status, and machine learning. Donor age, sex, ethnicity and CMV serostatus were compiled together with the repertoire data. All discovery cohort repertoires had been generated on a single sequencing platform. To decide whether each TCR beta V gene segment behaved as functional or pseudogenic, an earlier analysis of some 580 of the donors relied on high-throughput TCR beta sequencing.

General study outcomes and caveats: In vitro tests confirmed that a few of the cytomegalovirus-associated TCR beta chains recognize cytomegalovirus antigens. When HLA alleles, especially DR and DQ, strongly co-occurred, attributing TCR associations to individual alleles was difficult. The study gave a list of under 200 TCR beta chains associated with cytomegalovirus. Several of the top co-occurrence clusters appeared to be linked to parvovirus B19, influenza, CMV and Epstein-Barr virus, according to a later analysis. Correlated functional status among segregating V segments might reflect linkage disequilibrium, but an unknown experimental factor could not be ruled out. According to a later genetic analysis, donors in an Asian-associated ancestry cluster had fewer N-insertions in productive TCRs than the roughly 700-donor mean. A later analysis found that most CMV-associated TCR beta chains appeared HLA-restricted, with HLA associations seemingly driven largely by CMV exposure. Because HLA typing was unavailable for some donors at each locus, only the typed subset was used in association tests. In an earlier analysis of some 640 of the donors, most TCR beta V segments were observed in productive rearrangements about 87% or about 30% of the time, broadly matching IMGT annotations. For the cohort, immune exposure information was limited to CMV serostatus. Only TCR beta chains were sequenced in this cohort, and the absence of alpha or paired-chain data limited detectable features. The sequencing pipeline was judged likely to have produced a cluster of highly shared sequence variants as a technical artifact. The classifier was reported to diagnose cytomegalovirus status with high specificity and sensitivity in both the original and validation cohorts. Because counts were too low, 15 to 20 rarely observed V segments, including chromosome 9 orphons, were left out of the earlier analysis of some 600 of the donors. Presence/absence analyses assumed roughly uniform sequencing depth across donors, an assumption that may not hold. In a later genetic analysis, a missense DCLRE1C variant was associated with V-gene and J-gene trimming of TCR beta chains, and the association was replicated in an independent cohort. A further reported finding was that TCR beta sequences accurately predicted the HLA-A and HLA-B alleles for most subjects in the first cohort. Most TCR sequences were seen in very few donors, while some public TCRs were found in many individuals. In a later analysis, some 18,000 TCR beta sequences were associated with specific HLA alleles at a false discovery rate of 0.05. In a later analysis, the rate of TCR association differed among HLA loci, with DRB1 alleles having the most associated TCRs and HLA-C alleles having the fewest. The 87-base-pair reads could not distinguish some IMGT-functional V segments, including TRBV6-2 and TRBV6-3, so those segments were excluded. According to the authors, the approach could potentially be generalized to other disease states and immunological phenotypes. A later analysis found that HLA-associated TCR beta chains were more clonally expanded and had lower generation probabilities than equally common non-associated chains.

The specimen sequenced was PBMCs. The chain joins TRBV18 to TRBJ2-7; TRBD1 is possibly the D segment (5 matching bases). The TCR comes from a male donor in good health and CMV-seropositive. At the DNA level, the sequence is TGTGCCAGCTCACCACAAGGGGTGAGCGAGCAGTACTTC. Translated, this gives CASSPQGVSEQYF.